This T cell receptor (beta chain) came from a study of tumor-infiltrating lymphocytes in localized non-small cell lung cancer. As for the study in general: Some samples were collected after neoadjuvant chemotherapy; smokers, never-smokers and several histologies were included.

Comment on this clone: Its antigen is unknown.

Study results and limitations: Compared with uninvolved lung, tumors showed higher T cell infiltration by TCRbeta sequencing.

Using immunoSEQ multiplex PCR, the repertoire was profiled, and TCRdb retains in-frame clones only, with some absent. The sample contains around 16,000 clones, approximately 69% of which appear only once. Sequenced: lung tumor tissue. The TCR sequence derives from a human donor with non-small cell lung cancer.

This chain's CDR3 is CAITTKGQGPSNYGYTF. CDR3 coding DNA: TGTGCCATCACCACTAAGGGACAGGGACCCTCTAACTATGGCTACACCTTC. The chain links TRBV10-3 to TRBJ1-2; 9 bases match TRBD1. This CDR3 is 17 amino acids long. V shed 7 bases and J 0 bases; nucleotides not matched to a gene: 12. Germline loops: CDR1 ENHRY, CDR2 SYGVKD.